These 20 T cell receptor beta chains share one sample of origin, sequenced in a study of cytomegalovirus exposure and HLA in healthy donors (dated by TCRdb to about 2017). The protocol used for the library was the immunoSEQ multiplex PCR assay. A mixture of 60 forward primers for TCR Vbeta segments and 13 reverse primers for TCR Jbeta segments was used in the multiplex PCR. TCRdb carries this immuneACCESS record with in-frame sequences only. Its versions omit some clonotypes, under half of them owing to an unresolved V gene in the studies checked, with the rest unexplained. The table for this sample shows about 130,000 clones. Approximately 2.6% of the sample rests with the top ten. The specimen was PBMCs. The receptors here all came from a man younger than 45 in good health and CMV-seronegative.

The chain combines TRBV29-1 with TRBJ2-7; TRBD1 is a possible D gene (6 bases). Trimming stripped 3 bases from V and 4 bases from J, with 7 bases between. CDR1 is SQVTM and CDR2 is ANQGSEA in the germline V gene. CDR3 length: 11 residues. DNA for the CDR3: TGCAGCGTTGACAGGGGTTACGAGCAGTACTTC. Protein: CSVDRGYEQYF.

This rearrangement joins TRBV30 to TRBJ2-1, with 7 bases matching TRBD2. This CDR3 has 14 residues. Germline CDR1 GTSNPN, CDR2 SVGIG (reference sequence). Losses at the gene ends were 7 bases for V and 1 base for J; bases not matched to a gene: 7. The CDR3, as DNA: TGTGCCTCCCATACTAGCGATTCCTACAATGAGCAGTTCTTC. Translated, it gives CASHTSDSYNEQFF.

The chain combines TRBV28 with TRBJ1-1, with TRBD1 identical over 8 bases. The germline CDR1 and CDR2 sequences are MDHEN and SYDVKM. CDR3 length: 16 amino acids. The trim removed 0 bases at V and 5 bases at J, leaving 8 bases unmatched. Here the CDR3 DNA reads TGTGCCAGCAGTTTATGGGGGGACAGGCGGGGGACTGAAGCTTTCTTT. It yields the protein CASSLWGDRRGTEAFF.

The chain has TRBV4-1 and TRBJ2-7; D uncertain. Deletions cut 0 bases from V and 2 bases from J, with 5 bases between. Germline V lookup: CDR1 MGHRA, CDR2 YSYEKL. The CDR3 runs 13 residues. CDR3 DNA sequence: TGCGCCAGCAGCCAAGAACCGGCCTACGAGCAGTACTTC. Protein: CASSQEPAYEQYF.

The chain links TRBV7-2 to TRBJ2-7; D possibly corresponds to TRBD2 (6 bases). Deletions cut 5 bases from V and 4 bases from J, with 15 bases between. Germline V gene data show CDR1 as SGHTA and CDR2 as FQGNSA. This CDR3 has 14 residues. The CDR3 DNA sequence: TGTGCCAGCAGCCGTGGGGGGAGGAAGTACGAGCAGTACTTC. It yields the protein CASSRGGRKYEQYF.

V and J are TRBV7-9 and TRBJ2-3; D unclear. V was trimmed by 5 bases and J by 2 bases, leaving 11 bases between them. The germline gives CDR1 SEHNR, CDR2 FQNEAQ (reference sequence). The CDR3 is 14 residues long. For the CDR3, the DNA is TGTGCCAGCAGCCCTCTCCCGGTCACAGATACGCAGTATTTT. It translates to CASSPLPVTDTQYF.

V usage is TRBV7-2 and J usage is TRBJ1-5; a weak D match, TRBD1 (6 bases). The V and J ends lost 1 base and 1 base respectively, with 14 bases between them. CDR3 size: 17 residues. From germline, CDR1 is SGHTA and CDR2 FQGNSA. In DNA, the CDR3 is TGTGCCAGCAGCTTAGTCGGGACACAATACAGCAATCAGCCCCAGCATTTT. It is translated as CASSLVGTQYSNQPQHF.

The rearrangement links TRBV11-2 to TRBJ2-5; D possibly corresponds to TRBD1 (5 bases). The end of the DNA aligns better with TRBJ2-7, so the J call may be wrong. The CDR3 totals 14 residues. Germline V CDR1 and CDR2: SGHAT, FQNNGV. The CDR3 spells CASSPDSYSYEQYF. The CDR3 bases are TGTGCCAGCAGCCCCGACAGTTACTCCTACGAGCAGTACTTC.

This sequence joins TRBV29-1 and TRBJ1-2, with TRBD1 identical over 10 bases. V dropped 5 bases and J dropped 6; count of bases not matched to a gene: 9. The CDR3 runs to 14 residues. From germline, CDR1 is SQVTM and CDR2 ANQGSEA. This CDR3 reads CSVSRDRGLNGYTF. CDR3 DNA sequence: TGCAGCGTTTCCCGGGACAGGGGTTTGAATGGCTACACCTTC.

The V and J genes are TRBV4-1 and TRBJ2-7, with 7 nucleotides matching TRBD2. After removal of 5 bases from V and 2 bases from J, the junction contained 9 bases not matched to a gene. The CDR3 has 15 amino acids. The germline CDR1 and CDR2 sequences are MGHRA and YSYEKL. The CDR3 DNA sequence: TGCGCCAGCAGCTTCTTTTGGGCGGGGGCCTACGAGCAGTACTTC. Translating it yields CASSFFWAGAYEQYF.

This chain links TRBV7-9 with TRBJ2-7; TRBD2 matches at 7 bases. The germline CDR1 and CDR2 sequences are SEHNR and FQNEAQ (reference sequence). V shed 5 bases and J 5 bases; nucleotides not matched to a gene: 9. The CDR3 is 14 amino acids. CDR3 DNA sequence: TGTGCCAGCAGCCAGGGACTATCTGTCAACGAGCAGTACTTC. Its protein product is CASSQGLSVNEQYF.

The J gene is TRBJ2-1, the V gene TRBV15; no clear D. Trimming shortened V by 0 bases and J by 3 bases, and 6 bases separated the two germline ends. Germline assignment: CDR1 LNHNV and CDR2 YYDKDF (reference sequence). The CDR3 runs 14 residues. The CDR3 region has the DNA TGTGCCACCAGCAGAGATGCAGGCTACAATGAGCAGTTCTTC. Translation: CATSRDAGYNEQFF.

The rearrangement links TRBV29-1 to TRBJ1-1; D perhaps matches TRBD1 (5 bases). Trimming stripped 6 bases from V and 5 bases from J, with 16 bases between. Per germline, CDR1 SQVTM and CDR2 ANQGSEA. The CDR3 is 13 amino acids. DNA for the CDR3: TGCAGCGTGGCCACTGGGGAGGGGACTGAAGCTTTCTTT. Its translation is CSVATGEGTEAFF.

The gene calls are TRBV7-3 and TRBJ1-5; D is uncertain. The V gene lost 5 bases and the J gene lost 6 bases, with 17 bases spanning the gap. The germline V gene encodes CDR1 SGHTA and CDR2 FQGTGA. This CDR3 spans 15 amino acids. Here the CDR3 reads CASSRSAGLSQPQHF. CDR3 DNA: TGTGCCAGCAGCCGAAGTGCGGGTTTGAGTCAGCCCCAGCATTTT.

Comments on this clone: This sample also contains other DNA sequences that code for the same CDR3. The gene calls are TRBV7-2 and TRBJ1-5, with D tentatively TRBD1 (5 bases). This CDR3 has 13 residues. V lost 2 bases to trimming and J lost 4 bases, with 6 bases between them. CDR1 SGHTA and CDR2 FQGNSA come from the germline V gene. The CDR3 DNA sequence: TGTGCCAGCAGCTTACGGGGGAATCAGCCCCAGCATTTT. Residues: CASSLRGNQPQHF.

The J gene is TRBJ1-2, the V gene TRBV5-4, with D uncertain. Germline V gene sequence: CDR1 SGHNT, CDR2 YYREEE (reference sequence). The CDR3 sequence is 13 residues long. Between the trimmed V and J ends, which lost 1 base and 8 bases, there was a span of 12 bases. The CDR3 protein is CASSLISVPGYTF. The CDR3 coding sequence is TGTGCCAGCAGCTTGATTTCGGTCCCGGGCTACACCTTC.

As concerns this clone: A read error is likely, as this CDR3 ends without the conserved phenylalanine or tryptophan. The chain joins TRBV5-1 to TRBJ2-7; TRBD2 agrees at 10 bases. V gave up 4 bases and J gave up 2 bases; unmatched junction bases: 3. The length of the CDR3 is 14 residues. CDR1 is SGHRS, CDR2 YFSETQ, per germline. In nucleotides, the CDR3 is TGCGCCAGCAGCACAAGCGGGAGGGCCTACGAGCAGTACCTC. Residues: CASSTSGRAYEQYL.

This chain connects TRBV6-1 to TRBJ2-5; D is perhaps TRBD2 (6 bases). The DNA end lines up better with TRBJ2-7; the J call may be wrong. Germline CDR1 is MNHNS and CDR2 is SASEGT. The CDR3 consists of 11 residues. Here the CDR3 reads CAARDWYEQYF. The CDR3 coding sequence is TGTGCCGCCCGGGACTGGTACGAGCAGTACTTC.

As concerns this clone: Other DNA sequences within the sample encode an identical CDR3. The chain uses TRBV7-9 and TRBJ2-7; maybe TRBD1 (6 bases). Germline V CDR1 and CDR2: SEHNR, FQNEAQ (reference sequence). The CDR3 covers 13 residues. V gave up 6 bases and J gave up 2 bases, with 11 bases separating them. In DNA form, the CDR3 reads TGTGCCAGCAGTCCGACAGGTACCTACGAGCAGTACTTC. Translated: CASSPTGTYEQYF.

The chain uses TRBV29-1 and TRBJ2-1; weak D call: TRBD2 (6 bases). CDR1 is SQVTM, CDR2 ANQGSEA, per germline. CDR3 length: 13 amino acids. Trimming removed 6 bases from V and 1 base from J, with 10 bases in between. CDR3 bases: TGCAGCGTCGTGGGGACTTCCTACAATGAGCAGTTCTTC. Encoded protein: CSVVGTSYNEQFF.